This T cell receptor beta chain was identified during a study of PD-1 blockade in classical Hodgkin lymphoma. At the level of the study: Intravenous delivery of nivolumab at 3 mg/kg to patients occurred every 2 weeks.

The time point here: cycle 4 day 1 (C4D1), after less than 7 weeks of nivolumab. Each and every patient relapsed after autologous stem cell transplantation, and patients got differing brentuximab vedotin exposure. Magnetic negative selection purified CD4+ T cells from thawed PBMCs. Generated by immunoSEQ multiplex PCR, the TCRdb table keeps only in-frame clones and is missing some. This table holds about 27,000 clones, around 85% found once. Study-level findings and limits: It was CD4+ TCR diversity, not CD8+, that rose significantly by C4D1. Repertoire differences lack defined causes, possibly disease activity or prior therapy.

About this clone itself: The antigen is unknown.

This TCR derives from a human donor with classical Hodgkin lymphoma. The sequences come from CD4+ T cells from blood, collected before the fourth cycle of nivolumab.

CDR3 nucleotides: TGTGCCAGCAGCCCTCAGGACGGCGGGGAGCTGTTTTTT. Amino acid sequence: CASSPQDGGELFF. The V call is TRBV5-5, the J call TRBJ2-2; the D is unclear. V lost 4 bases and J 7 bases, leaving 11 bases between the germline ends. In germline, CDR1 is SGHKS, CDR2 YYEKEE (reference sequence). The CDR3 spans 13 residues.